This entry concerns a single T cell receptor (beta chain). The antigen is unknown. This CDR3 is also generated by other DNA sequences in the sample. In germline, CDR1 is SGHTA, CDR2 FQGNSA. The length of the CDR3 is 14 residues. V lost 6 bases, J lost 0 bases, and 4 bases stayed unmatched. This entry comes from a study of cytomegalovirus exposure and HLA in healthy donors. Study summary: The 100 to 150 validation repertoires used the same platform as the 650 to 800 first-cohort repertoires, a later analysis reported.

Findings of the study overall: Investigators reported 150 to 200 TCR beta chains as tied to cytomegalovirus. One later analysis, an examination of the roughly 130 validation repertoires, found that first-cohort TCR clusters tended to co-occur in them.

Clones were sequenced by immunoSEQ multiplex PCR, and TCRdb holds only the in-frame ones, with some missing. The sample holds roughly 98,000 clones; roughly 84% are singletons and the top ten take approximately 6.3%. The rearrangement joins TRBV7-2 to TRBJ2-7; TRBD1 aligns across 8 bases. The sequenced sample was PBMCs. The source is a man younger than 35 in good health and CMV-seropositive. This CDR3 reads CASRPGQGSYEQYF. DNA of the CDR3: TGTGCCAGCAGACCCGGACAGGGCTCCTACGAGCAGTACTTC.